The next 19 T cell receptor beta chains were all read from a single sample in a study of breast tumors, draining lymph nodes, adjacent tissues. Samples came from axillary lymph nodes draining the breast cancer. From the multiplex PCR reads, TCRdb called clonotypes with MiXCR, one entry per CDR3 protein. The sample lists 130,000 or so distinct CDR3 sequences, approximately 20% occurring once. The specimen sequenced was axillary lymph node tissue. The source is a female donor with breast cancer. Some clones in this sample may be carry-over from other donors' samples.

Many counts were recorded for this clonotype. The DNA for the CDR3 is TGTGCCAGCAGCTGGACAGGGGGGAGTCAAGAGACCCAGTACTTC. Amino acids: CASSWTGGSQETQYF. This chain uses TRBV11-3 with TRBJ2-5; TRBD1 agrees at 10 bases. J was trimmed by 2 bases and V by 4 bases; bases with no gene match: 4. The germline V gene encodes CDR1 SGHNT and CDR2 YENEEA. The CDR3 spans 15 residues.

On this clonotype itself: A read error is possible here, since a much larger clone lies one base away. The conserved final phenylalanine or tryptophan is absent from the CDR3, which likely points to a read error. The rearrangement links TRBV29-1 to TRBJ1-2; possible D gene TRBD1, 5 bases. This CDR3 is built from 11 residues. V dropped 4 bases and J dropped 7 bases, with 10 bases sitting between them. CDR1 is SQVTM, CDR2 ANQGSEA, per germline. CDR3 loop: CSVGQGSGYTS. CDR3 sequence (DNA): TGCAGCGTTGGTCAGGGTTCTGGCTACACCTCC.

This clonotype was detected ten times or more. J is TRBJ2-2 and V is TRBV7-9; D is perhaps TRBD1 or TRBD2 (5 bases each). Germline loops: CDR1 SEHNR, CDR2 FQNEAQ (reference sequence). CDR3 length: 14 amino acids. Trimming shortened V by 1 base and J by 6 bases, and 9 bases separated the two germline ends. The DNA for the CDR3 is TGTGCCAGCAGCTTAGAGGGGACGGCCGGGGAGCTGTTTTTT. Protein sequence: CASSLEGTAGELFF. Combining the CDR3 with reference TRBV7-9 and TRBJ2-2 gives the whole variable domain DTGVSQNPRHKITKRGQNVTFRCDPISEHNRLYWYRQTLGQGPEFLTYFQNEAQLEKSRLLSDRFSAERPKGSFSTLEIQRTEQGDSAMYLCASSLEGTAGELFFGEGSRLTVL.

Many counts were recorded for this clonotype. The chain employs TRBV15 and TRBJ2-6; D is unresolved. V was shortened by 1 base and J by 0 bases, with 1 base between the two germline ends. CDR3 length equals 14 residues. Germline V lookup: CDR1 LNHNV, CDR2 YYDKDF (reference sequence). CDR3 sequence: CATSRGSGANVLTF. CDR3 nucleotide sequence: TGTGCCACCAGCAGAGGCTCTGGGGCCAACGTCCTGACTTTC.

This clonotype came up many times. The chain has TRBV20-1 and TRBJ2-7, with 7 bases identical to TRBD1. V was clipped by 3 bases and J by 6 bases; unmatched bases: 8. CDR1 and CDR2 (germline): DFQATT, SNEGSKA (reference sequence). CDR3 length: 13 amino acids. The CDR3 loop is CSARVQGVAEQYF. DNA of the CDR3: TGCAGTGCTAGGGTTCAGGGGGTGGCCGAGCAGTACTTC.

This clonotype has ten or more counts. The CDR3 loop reads CASSFGGNEQFF. Written as DNA, the CDR3 is TGTGCCAGCAGCTTCGGGGGCAATGAGCAGTTCTTC. V is TRBV5-8 and J is TRBJ2-1, with D possibly matching TRBD2 (6 bases). Trimming left V 2 bases short and J 6 bases short, with 6 bases between. The CDR3 is made up of 12 amino acids. From germline, CDR1 is SGHTS and CDR2 YDEGEE.

V usage is TRBV9 and J usage is TRBJ2-4; D may be TRBD2 (6 bases). The CDR3 has 14 amino acids. Germline V gene lookup returns CDR1 SGDLS and CDR2 YYNGEE. Trimming shortened V by 4 bases and J by 4 bases, and 12 bases separated the two germline ends. As DNA, the CDR3 is TGTGCCAGCAGCCCCCACGGGGGAAAAAACATTCAGTACTTC. Translated, it gives CASSPHGGKNIQYF.

This clonotype has more than one count but fewer than ten. The chain combines TRBV19 with TRBJ2-2, with TRBD2 identical over 13 bases. Losses at the gene ends were 6 bases for V and 4 bases for J; bases not matched to a gene: 14. The CDR3 sequence is 19 residues long. The germline V gene has CDR1 LNHDA and CDR2 SQIVND (reference sequence). The CDR3 sequence is CASSPTGLAGAIGTGELFF. CDR3 DNA: TGTGCCAGTAGCCCGACAGGACTAGCGGGAGCTATTGGCACCGGGGAGCTGTTTTTT.

This clonotype showed up many times. This sequence joins TRBV6-1 and TRBJ2-7; 9 bases are a match to TRBD1. The ends lost 5 bases at V and 4 bases at J; junction bases unmatched: 15. The germline CDR1 and CDR2 sequences are MNHNS and SASEGT. This CDR3 is 17 amino acids long. The CDR3 sequence is CASSHNPDRGAGYEQYF. CDR3 nucleotides: TGTGCCAGCAGTCATAACCCGGACAGGGGAGCGGGTTACGAGCAGTACTTC.

This clonotype has only one observation. The chain links TRBV5-6 to TRBJ1-5; the match to TRBD1 covers 10 bases. This CDR3 has 15 amino acids. V lost 4 bases and J lost 1; bases outside the gene matches: 2. Per the germline V gene, CDR1 is SGHDT and CDR2 is YYEEEE. Here the CDR3 reads CASSRTGGSNQPQHF. CDR3 bases: TGTGCCAGCAGCCGGACAGGGGGAAGCAATCAGCCCCAGCATTTT.

This clonotype was observed at least ten times. The chain is built from TRBV20-1 and TRBJ2-7; 13 bases agree with TRBD2. In germline, CDR1 is DFQATT, CDR2 SNEGSKA (reference sequence). The CDR3 runs 13 residues. V was clipped by 6 bases and J by 5 bases; unmatched bases: 4. CDR3 in amino acids: CSASGLAGNEQYF. In nucleotides, the CDR3 is TGCAGTGCCTCGGGACTAGCGGGAAACGAGCAGTACTTC.

J is TRBJ1-5 and V is TRBV10-3; D possibly corresponds to TRBD1 (5 bases). The CDR3 spans 13 residues. V was shortened by 3 bases and J by 7 bases, with 10 bases between the two germline ends. Germline lookup yields CDR1 ENHRY and CDR2 SYGVKD. CDR3 in amino acids: CAISDYGGQPQHF. CDR3 sequence (DNA): TGTGCCATCAGTGATTACGGGGGGCAGCCCCAGCATTTT.

The chain employs TRBV4-1 and TRBJ2-4; 7 nucleotides match TRBD1. After removal of 3 bases from V and 5 bases from J, the junction contained 13 bases not matched to a gene. Germline values: CDR1 MGHRA, CDR2 YSYEKL. The length of the CDR3 is 17 residues. Here the CDR3 reads CASSQSSPWDSENIQYF. The CDR3 bases are TGCGCCAGCAGCCAGTCCTCCCCCTGGGACAGCGAAAACATTCAGTACTTC.

This clonotype was counted only a few times. This chain uses TRBV12-3 or TRBV12-4 with TRBJ1-2; D is uncertain. Trimming removed 3 bases at V and 8 bases at J, with 16 bases between. CDR3 length equals 14 residues. The CDR3 sequence: CASSFFVPLGGYTF. The CDR3 coding sequence is TGTGCCAGCAGTTTTTTCGTGCCTCTAGGCGGCTACACCTTC.

Comment on this clonotype: A clone one base away is much larger, so this may be a read error. The chain joins TRBV6-5 to TRBJ1-6; a weak D match, TRBD1 (6 bases). The germline V and J ends were trimmed by 4 bases and 8 bases, with 12 bases remaining between them. There are 14 residues in the CDR3. Germline CDR1 MNHEY, CDR2 SVGAGI. The chain's CDR3 is CASSWNRADSPLHF. The CDR3 DNA is TGTGCCAGCAGTTGGAACAGGGCTGATTCACCCCTCCACTTT.

This clonotype was recorded at least ten times. This chain uses TRBV27 with TRBJ2-7, with 7 bases that match TRBD2. Losses at the gene ends were 3 bases for V and 5 bases for J; bases not matched to a gene: 7. The CDR3 extends over 14 amino acids. The V gene's germline CDR1 is MNHEY and CDR2 SMNVEV (reference sequence). The CDR3 DNA is TGTGCCAGCAGTTTGGGGGGGAGTAAAGACGAGCAGTACTTC. Encoded protein: CASSLGGSKDEQYF.

This clonotype has just a few counts. The chain couples TRBV5-1 to TRBJ1-1, with 9 bases that match TRBD1. Germline V gene lookup returns CDR1 SGHRS and CDR2 YFSETQ. This CDR3 region has 14 residues. Trimming at V came to 0 bases and at J to 4 bases, leaving 1 base not matched to a gene. CDR3 sequence (DNA): TGCGCCAGCAGCTTGGGGACAGGGGCCACTGAAGCTTTCTTT. Translating it yields CASSLGTGATEAFF.

A few counts support this clonotype. This sequence joins TRBV28 and TRBJ2-7, with D possibly matching TRBD1 (6 bases). This CDR3 has 13 residues. The germline V gene has CDR1 MDHEN and CDR2 SYDVKM. The germline V and J ends were trimmed by 2 bases and 7 bases, with 12 bases remaining between them. CDR3 region: CASSLQGQEEQYF. CDR3 nucleotides: TGTGCCAGCAGTTTACAGGGGCAGGAGGAGCAGTACTTC.

This clonotype was seen many times. This sequence joins TRBV24-1 and TRBJ2-1, with D uncertain. There are 13 residues in the CDR3. With 4 bases removed from V and 4 bases from J, the gap between germline ends came to 7 bases. Per the germline V gene, CDR1 is KGHDR and CDR2 is SFDVKD. CDR3 coding DNA: TGTGCCACCAGTGACCCAGGATACAATGAGCAGTTCTTC. It codes for CATSDPGYNEQFF.